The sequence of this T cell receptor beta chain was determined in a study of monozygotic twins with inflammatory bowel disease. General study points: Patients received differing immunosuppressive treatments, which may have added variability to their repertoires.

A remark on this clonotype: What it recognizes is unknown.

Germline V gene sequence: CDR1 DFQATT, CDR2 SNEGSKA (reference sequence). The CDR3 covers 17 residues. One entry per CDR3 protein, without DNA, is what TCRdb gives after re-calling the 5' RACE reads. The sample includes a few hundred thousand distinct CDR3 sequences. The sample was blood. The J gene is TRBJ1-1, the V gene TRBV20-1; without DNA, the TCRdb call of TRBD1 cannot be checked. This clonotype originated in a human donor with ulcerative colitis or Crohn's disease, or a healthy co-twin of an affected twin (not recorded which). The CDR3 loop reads CSAKDRDSGRSRLGAFF.